The 22 T cell receptor beta chains listed next were all sequenced from one sample in a study of T-cell reconstitution after alpha-beta-depleted transplantation in children. As it was prepared, the TCRbeta library received unique molecular identifiers. One entry per CDR3 protein results from TCRdb running MiXCR on the PCR reads. The sample carries 200,000 to 250,000 distinct CDR3 sequences, about a tenth recorded once. Sequencing used PBMCs, obtained before TCRalphabeta/CD19-depleted stem cell transplant. The origin of the receptors is a child under two years old with acute myeloid leukemia, due to receive a stem cell transplant.

In this sample, this clonotype turned up many times. The rearrangement joins TRBV10-3 to TRBJ2-6; a weak D match, TRBD2 (6 bases). V lost 4 bases, J lost 0 bases, and 13 bases lay in between. The germline V gene has CDR1 ENHRY and CDR2 SYGVKD. The CDR3 totals 17 residues. Here the CDR3 DNA reads TGTGCCATCAGTGCGGAGGGGATTGGCTCTGGGGCCAACGTCCTGACTTTC. As protein: CAISAEGIGSGANVLTF.

This clonotype was seen at least ten times. V is TRBV3-1 and J is TRBJ1-2; TRBD1 matches at 8 bases. V trimming: 0 bases; J trimming: 5 bases; junction bases outside the gene matches: 5. Germline CDR1 and CDR2: LGHDT and YNNKEL (reference sequence). The CDR3 spans 15 residues. CDR3 region: CASSQDSTGDYGYTF. CDR3 sequence (DNA): TGTGCCAGCAGCCAAGACTCGACAGGGGATTATGGCTACACCTTC.

The rearrangement joins TRBV29-1 to TRBJ1-2, with 11 nucleotides matching TRBD1. Germline V CDR1 and CDR2: SQVTM, ANQGSEA. J gave up 4 bases and V 8 bases, and 6 bases lay outside the gene matches. The length of the CDR3 is 13 residues. In nucleotides, the CDR3 is TGCAGCATAGGGACAGGGGGATTCTATGGCTACACCTTC. Amino acids: CSIGTGGFYGYTF.

This clonotype came up many times. This sequence joins TRBV5-1 and TRBJ2-3; TRBD1 aligns across 7 bases. Unmatched junction bases numbered 0, after V lost 5 bases and J lost 0 bases. CDR3 length: 13 amino acids. The V gene's germline CDR1 is SGHRS and CDR2 YFSETQ. The CDR3 here is CASRQGSTDTQYF. CDR3 sequence (DNA): TGCGCCAGCAGACAGGGGAGCACAGATACGCAGTATTTT.

Regarding this clonotype: The junction departs from germline at one end; a sequencing error may be responsible. The chain joins TRBV4-2 to TRBJ2-7, with D maybe TRBD2 (6 bases). Germline lookup yields CDR1 LGHNA and CDR2 YNFKEQ. The CDR3 length is 14 residues. CDR3 nucleotides: TGTGCCAGCAGCCAGCGGGACTTGACCTACGGGCAGTACTTC. It codes for CASSQRDLTYGQYF.

Regarding this clonotype: This clone may be a read error of a much larger clone one base away. The chain employs TRBV29-1 and TRBJ2-7, with TRBD1 matching over 7 bases. CDR1 is SQVTM and CDR2 is ANQGSEA in the germline V gene. The CDR3 is made up of 12 amino acids. CDR3 sequence: CSVEGGGGEQSF. Here the CDR3 DNA reads TGCAGCGTTGAAGGAGGGGGCGGCGAGCAGTCCTTC.

This clonotype was seen more than once but under ten times. The chain carries TRBV11-2 and TRBJ2-7; D is possibly TRBD1 (5 bases). The CDR3 sequence is 13 residues long. Germline CDR1 reads SGHAT; CDR2 reads FQNNGV. V lost 8 bases, J lost 2 bases, and 13 bases lay in between. The CDR3 DNA sequence: TGTGCCAGCGTCCAGGGCAGGACCTACGAGCAGTACTTC. Its translation is CASVQGRTYEQYF.

Many counts were recorded for this clonotype. V usage is TRBV5-1 and J usage is TRBJ2-7, with unresolved D. The CDR3 sequence is 13 residues long. Germline CDR1 and CDR2: SGHRS and YFSETQ. V shed 4 bases and J shed 1 base, with 9 bases lying between them. The CDR3 loop reads CASSPTPSYEQYF. The CDR3 coding sequence is TGCGCCAGCAGCCCGACCCCTTCCTACGAGCAGTACTTC.

This clonotype was counted at least ten times. The chain employs TRBV5-1 and TRBJ2-7; possible D gene TRBD2, 6 bases. V lost 0 bases to trimming and J lost 2 bases, with 12 bases between them. The length of the CDR3 is 15 residues. Germline V gene sequence: CDR1 SGHRS, CDR2 YFSETQ. In DNA form, the CDR3 reads TGCGCCAGCAGCTTGGACGGGAGAGGGCCCTACGAGCAGTACTTC. This encodes CASSLDGRGPYEQYF.

This clonotype was detected ten times or more. In DNA, the CDR3 is TGTGCCAGCAGCCAATACACCGGGGAGCTGTTTTTT. This encodes CASSQYTGELFF. This chain links TRBV14 with TRBJ2-2; D ambiguous. Germline CDR1 reads SGHDN; CDR2 reads FVKESK. The CDR3 is made up of 12 amino acids. Trimming cost V 2 bases and J 3 bases, with 1 base left between them.

This clonotype has at least ten counts. The junction departs from the called germline gene at one end, perhaps through a read error. The CDR3 sequence: CSAGEGTAKNIQYF. CDR3 in DNA: TGCAGTGCTGGAGAGGGCACAGCCAAAAACATTCAGTACTTC. The V gene is TRBV20-1, the J gene TRBJ2-4, with D maybe TRBD2 (5 bases). The germline CDR1 and CDR2 sequences are DFQATT and SNEGSKA (reference sequence). The CDR3 loop spans 14 amino acids.

V usage is TRBV7-9 and J usage is TRBJ2-7; perhaps D is TRBD1 or TRBD2 (5 bases each). V lost 1 base to trimming and J lost 1 base, with 8 bases between them. Germline CDR1 and CDR2: SEHNR and FQNEAQ (reference sequence). This CDR3 is 14 amino acids long. CDR3 bases: TGTGCCAGCAGCTTAGAGGGACGATCCTACGAGCAGTACTTC. This encodes CASSLEGRSYEQYF.

In this sample, this clonotype turned up many times. J is TRBJ1-5 and V is TRBV12-3 or TRBV12-4, with 9 bases that match TRBD1. This CDR3 has 15 residues. The V segment lost 6 bases and the J segment 3 bases; nucleotides outside the gene matches: 6. CDR3 residues: CASREGTGNNQPQHF. CDR3 bases: TGTGCCAGCAGGGAAGGGACAGGGAACAATCAGCCCCAGCATTTT.

This clonotype was picked up many times. This chain uses TRBV7-8 with TRBJ2-3; 7 nucleotides agree with TRBD2. Germline V gene data show CDR1 as SGHVS and CDR2 as FQNEAQ. With 5 bases clipped from V and 2 bases from J, the junction kept 13 bases outside the gene matches. The CDR3 length is 17 residues. The CDR3 here is CASSPPIRDYLTDTQYF. The CDR3 nucleotides read TGTGCCAGCAGCCCGCCCATCCGGGACTACCTCACAGATACGCAGTATTTT.

At least ten counts were recorded for this clonotype. V is TRBV20-1 and J is TRBJ2-5; 7 positions match TRBD1. The length of the CDR3 is 11 residues. After removal of 3 bases from V and 5 bases from J, the junction contained 0 bases not matched to a gene. Germline values: CDR1 DFQATT, CDR2 SNEGSKA (reference sequence). The CDR3: CSARTGETQYF. Written as DNA, the CDR3 is TGCAGTGCTAGGACAGGGGAGACCCAGTACTTC.

This clonotype was detected ten times or more. The chain is built from TRBV29-1 and TRBJ1-2; TRBD1 matches at 9 bases. V shed 7 bases and J 4 bases; nucleotides not matched to a gene: 4. The germline V gene encodes CDR1 SQVTM and CDR2 ANQGSEA. The CDR3 is 12 residues long. In nucleotides, the CDR3 is TGCAGCGCCCAACAGGGGGCCTATGGCTACACCTTC. This encodes CSAQQGAYGYTF.

The table lists this clonotype with many counts. The chain is built from TRBV20-1 and TRBJ1-1; D possibly corresponds to TRBD1 (5 bases). V lost 4 bases and J 1 base, leaving 7 bases between the germline ends. CDR3 length: 12 amino acids. Germline V gene lookup returns CDR1 DFQATT and CDR2 SNEGSKA (reference sequence). The CDR3 coding sequence is TGCAGTGCTACCGGGGGGAACACTGAAGCTTTCTTT. It codes for CSATGGNTEAFF.

Many counts were recorded for this clonotype. The chain carries TRBV12-3 or TRBV12-4 and TRBJ1-1, with D uncertain. CDR3 length equals 12 residues. The V end was cut by 3 bases, the J end by 3 bases, with 5 bases between. As DNA, the CDR3 is TGTGCCAGCAGTTTCCGGTACACTGAAGCTTTCTTT. Its translation is CASSFRYTEAFF.

This clonotype was observed at least ten times. J is TRBJ2-7 and V is TRBV20-1; tentatively, D is TRBD2 (6 bases). The CDR3 sequence is 12 residues long. Germline CDR1 and CDR2: DFQATT and SNEGSKA (reference sequence). The ends were cut back, 0 bases at V and 4 bases at J, with 7 bases in the middle. As DNA, the CDR3 is TGCAGTGCTAGAGATCGGGGGTACGAGCAGTACTTC. It is translated as CSARDRGYEQYF.

This clonotype was observed at least ten times. CDR3 loop: CSSETGAPDTQYF. The CDR3 nucleotides are TGCAGTTCTGAAACTGGGGCCCCAGATACGCAGTATTTT. The chain is built from TRBV20-1 and TRBJ2-3, with D possibly being TRBD1 (5 bases). The CDR3 loop spans 13 amino acids. CDR1 and CDR2 from the germline V gene are DFQATT and SNEGSKA (reference sequence). Trimming took 8 bases from V and 4 from J, leaving 16 bases between them.

There are many counts of this clonotype. V usage is TRBV20-1 and J usage is TRBJ2-6; D gene ambiguous. In germline, CDR1 is DFQATT, CDR2 SNEGSKA (reference sequence). The CDR3 covers 13 residues. Trimming removed 5 bases at V and 0 bases at J, with 5 bases between. The CDR3, as DNA: TGCAGTGCTCCGACCTCTGGGGCCAACGTCCTGACTTTC. Translation gives CSAPTSGANVLTF.

This clonotype was seen many times. The chain is built from TRBV20-1 and TRBJ2-3, with 10 bases fitting TRBD2. The germline V gene has CDR1 DFQATT and CDR2 SNEGSKA (reference sequence). The CDR3 spans 14 residues. J was trimmed by 0 bases and V by 6 bases; bases with no gene match: 3. The CDR3 sequence: CSATSGLSTDTQYF. The CDR3 bases are TGCAGTGCGACTAGCGGGCTTAGCACAGATACGCAGTATTTT.